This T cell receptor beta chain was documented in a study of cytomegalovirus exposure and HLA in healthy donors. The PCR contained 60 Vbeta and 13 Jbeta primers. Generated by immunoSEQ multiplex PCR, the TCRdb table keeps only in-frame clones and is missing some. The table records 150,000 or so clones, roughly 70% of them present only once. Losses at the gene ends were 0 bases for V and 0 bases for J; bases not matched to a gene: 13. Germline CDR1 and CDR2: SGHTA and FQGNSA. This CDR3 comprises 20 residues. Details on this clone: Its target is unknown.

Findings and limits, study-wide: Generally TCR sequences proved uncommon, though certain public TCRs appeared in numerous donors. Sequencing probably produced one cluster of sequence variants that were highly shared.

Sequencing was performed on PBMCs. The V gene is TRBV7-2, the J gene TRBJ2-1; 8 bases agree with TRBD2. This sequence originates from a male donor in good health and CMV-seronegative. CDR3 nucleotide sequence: TGTGCCAGCAGCTTAGCCCTCTACCTTAGCGGGAAAGACTCCTACAATGAGCAGTTCTTC. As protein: CASSLALYLSGKDSYNEQFF.